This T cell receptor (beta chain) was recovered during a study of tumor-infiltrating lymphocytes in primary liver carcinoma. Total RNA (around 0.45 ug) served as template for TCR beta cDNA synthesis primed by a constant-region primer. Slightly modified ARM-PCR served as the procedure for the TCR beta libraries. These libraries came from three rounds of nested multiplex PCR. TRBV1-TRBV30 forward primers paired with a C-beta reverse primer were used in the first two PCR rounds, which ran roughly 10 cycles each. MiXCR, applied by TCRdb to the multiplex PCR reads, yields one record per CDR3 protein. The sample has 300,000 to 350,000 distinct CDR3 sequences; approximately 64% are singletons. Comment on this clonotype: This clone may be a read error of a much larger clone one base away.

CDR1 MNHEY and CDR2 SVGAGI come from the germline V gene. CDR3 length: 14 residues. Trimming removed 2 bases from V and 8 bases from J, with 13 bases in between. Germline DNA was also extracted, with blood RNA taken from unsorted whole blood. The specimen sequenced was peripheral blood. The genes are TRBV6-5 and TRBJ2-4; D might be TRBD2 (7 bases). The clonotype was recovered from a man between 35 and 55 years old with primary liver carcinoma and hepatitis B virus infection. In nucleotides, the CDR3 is TGTGCCAGCAGTTACGGGGGGGCGGAAGACATTCAGTACTTC. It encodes CASSYGGAEDIQYF.